This T cell receptor beta chain was sequenced in a study of Ad26.COV2.S vaccination and SARS-CoV-2 variants. Study details: Participants got Ad26.COV2.S intramuscularly, once or twice 56 days apart. The study, taken as a whole, reports: Vaccinated and placebo-treated recipients had similar non-spike TCR breadth. Reportedly, after vaccination the spike-specific CD8+ and CD4+ T cell responses displayed substantial breadth.

Sample treatment: 19 received Ad26.COV2.S at low or high dose, single or two shots; roughly five received placebo; per-sample allocation not given. The samples date from day 63 after the first vaccine or placebo injection. This CDR3 comprises 14 residues. Germline lookup yields CDR1 MNHEY and CDR2 SVGAGI. V shed 6 bases and J shed 0 bases, with 9 bases lying between them. For this clone: No antigen is known for it. At the DNA level, this CDR3 is encoded by other sequences in the same sample as well.

TCRdb keeps only in-frame clones here, not all; method: immunoSEQ multiplex PCR. The sample has about 680,000 clones, more than 70% seen once. Specimen: peripheral blood, collected in a trial of Ad26.COV2.S vaccine versus placebo. The chain uses TRBV6-5 and TRBJ1-5, with TRBD1 as a possible D gene (5 bases). The clonotype comes from a person between 18 and 60 years old who received the Ad26.COV2.S COVID-19 vaccine or a placebo. The CDR3 spells CASSPRGSNQPQHF. As DNA, the CDR3 is TGTGCCAGCAGCCCAAGGGGTAGCAATCAGCCCCAGCATTTT.